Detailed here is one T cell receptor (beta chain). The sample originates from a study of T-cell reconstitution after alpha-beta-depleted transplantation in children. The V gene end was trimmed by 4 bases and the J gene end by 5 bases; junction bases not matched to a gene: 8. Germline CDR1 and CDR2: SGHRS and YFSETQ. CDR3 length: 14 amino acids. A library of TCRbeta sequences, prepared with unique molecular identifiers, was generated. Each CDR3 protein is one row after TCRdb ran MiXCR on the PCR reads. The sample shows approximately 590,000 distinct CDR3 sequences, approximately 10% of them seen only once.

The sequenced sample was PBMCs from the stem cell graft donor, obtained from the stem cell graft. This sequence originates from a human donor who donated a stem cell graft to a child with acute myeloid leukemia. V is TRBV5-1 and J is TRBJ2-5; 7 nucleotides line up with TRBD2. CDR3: CASSPEGLKETQYF. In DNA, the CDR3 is TGCGCCAGCAGCCCGGAGGGACTAAAGGAGACCCAGTACTTC.